This T cell receptor (beta chain) was found in a study of cytomegalovirus exposure and HLA in healthy donors. Study findings and constraints: As a later analysis showed, a missense DCLRE1C variant was linked to trimming of TCR beta V- and J-genes.

PCR was performed using 60 Vbeta and 13 Jbeta primers. Data came from immunoSEQ multiplex PCR; TCRdb stores just in-frame clones and leaves some out. The sample shows roughly 90,000 clones, around 68% of them seen only once. J gave up 2 bases and V 2 bases, and 3 bases lay outside the gene matches. From germline, CDR1 is KGHSH and CDR2 LQKENI. The CDR3 contains 14 residues. Regarding this clone: Its antigen is undetermined.

The gene calls are TRBV18 and TRBJ2-7; TRBD1 aligns across 7 bases. Sequenced material: PBMCs. The source is a man younger than 40 in good health and CMV-seropositive. The CDR3: CASSPGTATYEQYF. CDR3 DNA: TGTGCCAGCTCACCAGGGACAGCTACCTACGAGCAGTACTTC.